These 3 T cell receptor beta chains came from one sample sequenced in a study of Ad26.COV2.S vaccination and SARS-CoV-2 variants. Treatment meaning: about 20 received Ad26.COV2.S at low or high dose, single or two shots; several received placebo; per-sample allocation not given. On day 63 after the first injection, vaccine and placebo recipients gave samples. Method: immunoSEQ multiplex PCR; TCRdb's copy keeps in-frame clones and lacks some. Among roughly 450,000 clones listed, 75% to 95% were seen once. The specimen was peripheral blood, collected in a trial of Ad26.COV2.S vaccine versus placebo. All receptors come from a person between 18 and 60 years old who received the Ad26.COV2.S COVID-19 vaccine or a placebo.

This chain connects TRBV5-1 to TRBJ2-1; no reliable D call. V was clipped by 4 bases and J by 10 bases, with 15 bases between them. This CDR3 is 13 amino acids long. CDR1 is SGHRS, CDR2 YFSETQ, per germline. The CDR3 sequence is CASSVDPAEEQFF. The CDR3 bases are TGCGCCAGCAGCGTGGACCCGGCTGAGGAGCAGTTCTTC.

The V and J genes are TRBV27 and TRBJ1-5; D is undetermined. Germline assignment: CDR1 MNHEY and CDR2 SMNVEV (reference sequence). Between the trimmed V and J ends, which lost 2 bases and 2 bases, there was a span of 7 bases. This CDR3 spans 14 amino acids. CDR3 residues: CASSLNRGNQPQHF. The DNA of the CDR3 is TGTGCCAGCAGTTTAAACCGCGGCAATCAGCCCCAGCATTTT.

The rearrangement joins TRBV7-2 to TRBJ1-4; the match to TRBD1 covers 7 bases. V lost 4 bases, J lost 7 bases, and 9 bases stayed unmatched. CDR1 is SGHTA, CDR2 FQGNSA, per germline. This CDR3 region has 15 residues. The CDR3 DNA reads as TGTGCCAGCAGCTCGTCGACAGGGCCGACTGAAAAACTGTTTTTT. Translating gives CASSSSTGPTEKLFF.